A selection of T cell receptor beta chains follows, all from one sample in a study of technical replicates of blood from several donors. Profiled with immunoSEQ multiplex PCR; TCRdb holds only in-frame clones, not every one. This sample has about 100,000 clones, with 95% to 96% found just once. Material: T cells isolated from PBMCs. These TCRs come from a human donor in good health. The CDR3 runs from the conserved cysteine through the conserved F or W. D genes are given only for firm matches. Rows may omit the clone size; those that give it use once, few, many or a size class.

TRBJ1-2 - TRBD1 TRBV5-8 CASSFRIMRFRDRASATF TGTGCCAGCAGCTTCCGCATCATGCGGTTCCGGGACAGGGCTAGTGCCACCTTC
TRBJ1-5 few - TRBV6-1 CASSEQGYSNQPQHF TGTGCCAGCAGTGAACAGGGCTATAGCAATCAGCCCCAGCATTTT
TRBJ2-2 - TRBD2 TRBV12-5 CATRTGGGTGELFF TGTGCTACCCGGACGGGGGGGGGCACCGGGGAGCTGTTTTTT
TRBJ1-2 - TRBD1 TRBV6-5 CASSYSPGGGPDGYTF TGTGCCAGCAGTTACTCTCCAGGGGGAGGTCCCGATGGCTACACCTTC
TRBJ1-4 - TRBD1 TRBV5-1 CASSLGQGHEKLFF TGCGCCAGCAGCTTGGGACAGGGGCATGAAAAACTGTTTTTT
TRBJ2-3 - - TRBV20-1 CSAITGDTQYF TGCAGTGCTATCACCGGGGATACGCAGTATTTT
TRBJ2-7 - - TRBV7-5 CVRSLEGEPYEQYF TGTGTCAGAAGCCTAGAGGGGGAACCCTACGAGCAGTACTTC
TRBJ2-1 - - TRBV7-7 CASSFGGPNEQFF TGTGCCAGCAGCTTTGGTGGGCCCAATGAGCAGTTCTTC
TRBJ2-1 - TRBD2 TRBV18 CASSPLTSGDLNEQFF TGTGCCAGCTCACCCTTGACTAGCGGAGATCTAAATGAGCAGTTCTTC
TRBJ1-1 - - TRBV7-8 CASSFSRGSTEAFF TGTGCCAGCAGCTTCAGTAGGGGATCTACTGAAGCTTTCTTT
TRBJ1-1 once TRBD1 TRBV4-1 CASSLQGASEAFF TGCGCCAGCAGCCTCCAGGGGGCATCTGAAGCTTTCTTT
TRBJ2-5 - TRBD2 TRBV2 CASSILAGGETQYF TGTGCCAGCAGTATTTTAGCGGGGGGGGAGACCCAGTACTTC
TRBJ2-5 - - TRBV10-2 CASVPQGRSQETQYF TGCGCCAGCGTCCCACAGGGACGGTCTCAAGAGACCCAGTACTTC
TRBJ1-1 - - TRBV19 CASSIPIGAGSSNTEAFF TGTGCCAGTAGTATTCCTATAGGGGCAGGGTCCTCGAACACTGAAGCTTTCTTT